The T cell receptor (beta chain) described here comes from a study of blood T cell repertoires in COVID-19. Original processing notes: Amplifying reference gene primers gave estimates of nucleated cell counts. Clones were read by immunoSEQ multiplex PCR, and TCRdb kept only the in-frame ones, dropping some. Clone size and V and J calls were adopted from that table, with D and trimming inferred from the DNA. The sample lists approximately 140,000 clones, approximately 86% occurring once. CDR3 length: 19 amino acids. Germline loops: CDR1 LNHDA, CDR2 SQIVND (reference sequence). J gave up 1 base and V 5 bases, and 10 bases lay outside the gene matches.

Source material: PBMCs or T cells enriched from blood (not recorded which). The chain has TRBV19 and TRBJ2-2; 13 nucleotides match TRBD2. This clonotype was obtained from a woman in her thirties or forties who had been exposed to COVID-19. CDR3 region: CASSPPPGLAGQNTGELFF. The DNA for the CDR3 is TGTGCCAGTAGTCCGCCACCGGGACTAGCGGGACAGAACACCGGGGAGCTGTTTTTT.